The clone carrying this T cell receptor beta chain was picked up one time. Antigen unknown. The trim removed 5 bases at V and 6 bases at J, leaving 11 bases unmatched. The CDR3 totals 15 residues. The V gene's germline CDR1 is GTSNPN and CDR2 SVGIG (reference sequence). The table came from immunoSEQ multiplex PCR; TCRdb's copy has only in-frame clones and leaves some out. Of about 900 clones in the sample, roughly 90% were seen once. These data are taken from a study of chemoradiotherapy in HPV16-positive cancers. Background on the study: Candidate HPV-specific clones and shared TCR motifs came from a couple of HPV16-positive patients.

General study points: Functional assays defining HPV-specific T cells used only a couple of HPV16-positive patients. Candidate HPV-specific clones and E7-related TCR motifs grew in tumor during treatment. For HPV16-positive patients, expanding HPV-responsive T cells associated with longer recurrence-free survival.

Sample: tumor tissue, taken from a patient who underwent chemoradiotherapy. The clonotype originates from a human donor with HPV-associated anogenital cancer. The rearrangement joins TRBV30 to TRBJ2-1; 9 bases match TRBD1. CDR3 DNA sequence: TGTGCCTGGGGATTCGGTCGGACAGGGGCCAATGAGCAGTTCTTC. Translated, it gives CAWGFGRTGANEQFF.